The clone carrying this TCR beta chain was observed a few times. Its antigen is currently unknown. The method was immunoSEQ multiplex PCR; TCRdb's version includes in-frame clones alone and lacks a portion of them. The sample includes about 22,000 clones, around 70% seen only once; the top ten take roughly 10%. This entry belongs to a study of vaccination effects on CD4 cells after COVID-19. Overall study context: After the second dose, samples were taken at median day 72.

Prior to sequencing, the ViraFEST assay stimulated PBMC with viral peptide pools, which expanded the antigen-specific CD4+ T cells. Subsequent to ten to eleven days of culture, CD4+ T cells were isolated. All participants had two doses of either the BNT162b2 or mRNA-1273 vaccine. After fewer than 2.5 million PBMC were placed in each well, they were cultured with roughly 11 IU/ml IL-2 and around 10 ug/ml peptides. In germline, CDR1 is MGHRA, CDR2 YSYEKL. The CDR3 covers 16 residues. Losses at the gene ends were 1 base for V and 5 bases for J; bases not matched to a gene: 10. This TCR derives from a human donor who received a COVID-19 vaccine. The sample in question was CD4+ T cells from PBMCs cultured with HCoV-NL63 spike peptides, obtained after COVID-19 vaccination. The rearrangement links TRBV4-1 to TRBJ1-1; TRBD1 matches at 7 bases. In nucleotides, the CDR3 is TGCGCCAGCAGCCAAGGTAGGGGGCGGGATAGGACTGAAGCTTTCTTT. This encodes CASSQGRGRDRTEAFF.